A selection of T cell receptor beta chains follows, all from one sample in a study of blood T cell repertoires in COVID-19. TCRdb keeps only in-frame clones here, not all; method: immunoSEQ multiplex PCR. In the table there are around 56,000 clones, 81% of which are singletons. Specimen: peripheral blood. Receptor source: a woman of 80 years or more with active or convalescent COVID-19. CDR3s include the opening cysteine and the closing phenylalanine or tryptophan. The D gene is left open where the match is weak. The size field is filled for only some rows; it gives once, few, many or a size class.

j_gene	d_gene	abundance	len	v_gene	CDR3aa	CDR3nt
TRBJ1-3	TRBD1	-	18	TRBV5-3	CARSLKTRDGPGGNTIYF	TGTGCCAGAAGCTTAAAGACCCGGGACGGACCAGGGGGGAACACCATATATTTT
TRBJ2-2	TRBD1	few	16	TRBV5-1	CASSSDRVSSTGELFF	TGCGCCAGCAGCTCGGACAGGGTTTCGAGCACCGGGGAGCTGTTTTTT
TRBJ2-7	-	-	13	TRBV15	CATSEFYSYEQYF	TGTGCCACCAGCGAGTTCTACTCCTACGAGCAGTACTTC
TRBJ2-2	TRBD2	-	16	TRBV18	CASSSRTSAYTGELFF	TGTGCCAGCTCATCAAGGACTAGCGCCTACACCGGGGAGCTGTTTTTT
TRBJ2-2	-	-	15	TRBV2	CASSVGQQNTGELFF	TGTGCCAGCAGTGTGGGCCAACAAAACACCGGGGAGCTGTTTTTT
TRBJ1-2	TRBD1	-	13	TRBV2	CASRVQGDYGYTF	TGTGCCAGCAGGGTACAGGGGGACTATGGCTACACCTTC
TRBJ2-7	-	-	15	TRBV5-8	CASRDRGGNTYEQYF	TGTGCCAGCAGAGACCGAGGGGGAAATACCTACGAGCAGTACTTC
TRBJ1-1	TRBD1	once	12	TRBV29-1	CSAGTGTTEAFF	TGCAGCGCCGGGACAGGGACCACTGAAGCTTTCTTT
TRBJ1-2	-	few	12	TRBV9	CASRGVHYGYTF	TGTGCCAGCCGGGGGGTGCACTATGGCTACACCTTC
TRBJ2-2	-	few	12	TRBV12-3/TRBV12-4	CASSFGPGELFF	TGTGCCAGCAGTTTTGGCCCCGGGGAGCTGTTTTTT
TRBJ1-5	TRBD1	-	15	TRBV6-5	CASSYRTGGPQPQHF	TGTGCCAGCAGTTATAGGACAGGGGGCCCTCAGCCCCAGCATTTT
TRBJ1-2	TRBD1	-	11	TRBV20-1	CSAWQGVGYTF	TGCAGTGCTTGGCAGGGGGTAGGCTACACCTTC
TRBJ1-5	TRBD1	-	16	TRBV4-2	CASSQALDRGNQPQHF	TGTGCCAGCAGCCAAGCGCTGGACAGGGGCAATCAGCCCCAGCATTTT
TRBJ2-4	-	-	16	TRBV5-1	CASSLEWEWAKNIQYF	TGCGCCAGCAGCTTGGAGTGGGAGTGGGCCAAAAACATTCAGTACTTC
TRBJ1-5	-	-	13	TRBV5-8	CASSSDLEQPQHF	TGTGCCAGCAGCTCCGATTTAGAACAGCCCCAGCATTTT
TRBJ1-1	-	-	16	TRBV5-6	CASSGRTVLLNTEAFF	TGTGCCAGCAGCGGTCGGACAGTGTTACTCAACACTGAAGCTTTCTTT
TRBJ2-3	-	once	15	TRBV9	CAGASGVRETDTQYF	TGTGCCGGGGCCTCGGGGGTGCGGGAAACAGATACGCAGTATTTT
TRBJ2-4	-	-	17	TRBV11-2	CASSLDRTYRAKNIQYF	TGTGCCAGCAGCTTAGATAGGACTTATCGGGCCAAAAACATTCAGTACTTC
TRBJ1-3	-	-	14	TRBV6-2/TRBV6-3	CASSKPSSGNTIYF	TGTGCCAGCAGCAAACCTAGCTCTGGAAACACCATATATTTT
TRBJ2-2	-	-	12	TRBV9	CASSVAAGELFF	TGTGCCAGCAGCGTAGCGGCCGGGGAGCTGTTTTTT
TRBJ2-5	TRBD2	-	16	TRBV27	CASSGYGLAGGETQYF	TGTGCCAGCAGTGGATACGGACTAGCGGGGGGAGAGACCCAGTACTTC
TRBJ1-1	TRBD1	-	14	TRBV19	CASGRTGMNTEAFF	TGTGCCAGTGGGCGGACAGGAATGAACACTGAAGCTTTCTTT
TRBJ2-3	-	-	14	TRBV9	CASSAGLRTDTQYF	TGTGCCAGCAGCGCGGGACTGAGAACAGATACGCAGTATTTT
TRBJ2-1	TRBD2	-	15	TRBV7-3	CASSVLAGSYNEQFF	TGTGCCAGCAGCGTACTAGCGGGTTCCTACAATGAGCAGTTCTTC
TRBJ2-2	TRBD1	-	14	TRBV10-3	CAISAGQGTGELFF	TGTGCCATCAGTGCAGGACAGGGAACCGGGGAGCTGTTTTTT
TRBJ1-4	TRBD1	-	15	TRBV7-2	CASSSNRGQIEKLFF	TGTGCCAGCAGCTCAAACAGGGGGCAAATTGAAAAACTGTTTTTT
TRBJ2-7	-	-	17	TRBV11-2	CASSPIVPPPSGYEQYF	TGTGCCAGCAGCCCTATCGTTCCTCCCCCGTCGGGCTACGAGCAGTACTTC
TRBJ2-3	TRBD2	-	14	TRBV6-4	CASRARGDTDTQYF	TGTGCCAGCAGAGCCCGGGGGGACACAGATACGCAGTATTTT
TRBJ1-1	TRBD1	-	12	TRBV6-2/TRBV6-3	CASSYRDRAAFF	TGTGCCAGCAGTTACCGGGACAGGGCAGCTTTCTTT
TRBJ2-7	TRBD1	-	16	TRBV4-3	CASSQGSGTGFYEQYF	TGCGCCAGCAGCCAAGGATCCGGGACAGGGTTTTACGAGCAGTACTTC
TRBJ2-2	TRBD1	-	13	TRBV28	CASNTGGTGELFF	TGTGCCAGCAATACAGGGGGCACCGGGGAGCTGTTTTTT
TRBJ1-2	-	-	13	TRBV7-8	CASSRDTNYGYTF	TGTGCCAGCAGCCGGGACACTAACTATGGCTACACCTTC
TRBJ2-5	TRBD2	-	17	TRBV3-1/TRBV3-2	CASSQDILAGHQETQYF	TGTGCCAGCAGCCAAGATATACTAGCGGGCCACCAAGAGACCCAGTACTTC
TRBJ1-1	-	-	12	TRBV5-6	CASSREWTEAFF	TGTGCCAGCAGCCGCGAGTGGACTGAAGCTTTCTTT
TRBJ2-7	-	few	14	TRBV7-2	CASSSDWNSYEQYF	TGTGCCAGCAGCTCGGACTGGAACTCCTACGAGCAGTACTTC
TRBJ2-6	TRBD1	-	17	TRBV29-1	CSVEGTGVHSGANVLTF	TGCAGCGTTGAAGGTACAGGGGTACACTCTGGGGCCAACGTCCTGACTTTC
TRBJ2-7	TRBD2	-	15	TRBV7-9	CASSLESGLAYEQYF	TGTGCCAGCAGCTTAGAATCGGGACTAGCCTACGAGCAGTACTTC
TRBJ1-2	-	many	13	TRBV12-5	CASGSEGLRGYTF	TGTGCTAGTGGTTCAGAGGGACTACGTGGCTACACCTTC
TRBJ1-1	TRBD1	-	13	TRBV29-1	CSVGEYRGTEAFF	TGCAGCGTTGGGGAGTACAGGGGAACTGAAGCTTTCTTT
TRBJ1-1	-	-	16	TRBV6-5	CASSYMGGNLNTEAFF	TGTGCCAGCAGTTACATGGGGGGGAACCTGAACACTGAAGCTTTCTTT
TRBJ1-2	-	-	13	TRBV19	CASSEGRERGYTF	TGTGCCAGTAGTGAAGGGAGGGAACGGGGCTACACCTTC
TRBJ1-2	TRBD1	-	13	TRBV18	CASSPGTGRGYTF	TGTGCCAGCTCACCCGGGACAGGGCGCGGCTACACCTTC
TRBJ2-1	-	-	17	TRBV4-1	CASSQGGQVSSYNEQFF	TGCGCCAGCAGCCAAGGGGGCCAGGTTAGCTCCTACAATGAGCAGTTCTTC
TRBJ1-5	TRBD1	-	15	TRBV28	CASSSDRVSNQPQHF	TGTGCCAGCAGTTCGGACAGGGTTAGCAATCAGCCCCAGCATTTT
TRBJ1-1	TRBD1	once	12	TRBV3-1/TRBV3-2	CASSPGGTEAFF	TGTGCCAGCAGCCCAGGGGGCACTGAAGCTTTCTTT
TRBJ2-7	-	-	15	TRBV15	CATSRTRLPFGEQYF	TGTGCCACCAGCAGAACCAGGTTACCCTTTGGGGAGCAGTACTTC
TRBJ1-5	-	-	15	TRBV28	CASSLGGFGNQPQHF	TGTGCCAGCAGTTTAGGGGGGTTTGGCAATCAGCCCCAGCATTTT
TRBJ2-7	TRBD2	-	17	TRBV4-3	CASSPNGGNSGSYEQYF	TGCGCCAGCAGCCCCAACGGGGGGAACTCCGGCTCCTACGAGCAGTACTTC
TRBJ2-5	TRBD1	-	14	TRBV6-2/TRBV6-3	CASSSGTGVETQYF	TGTGCCAGCAGTTCCGGGACAGGGGTCGAGACCCAGTACTTC
TRBJ2-5	-	-	13	TRBV2	CAITLPQSETQYF	TGTGCCATCACATTACCCCAATCGGAGACCCAGTACTTC
TRBJ2-1	TRBD2	-	16	TRBV9	CASSVPVTSGDNEQFF	TGTGCCAGCAGCGTTCCCGTGACTAGCGGGGACAATGAGCAGTTCTTC
TRBJ1-6	-	-	17	TRBV28	CASSLGALSPYNSPLHF	TGTGCCAGCAGTTTAGGGGCTCTTTCCCCTTATAATTCACCCCTCCACTTT